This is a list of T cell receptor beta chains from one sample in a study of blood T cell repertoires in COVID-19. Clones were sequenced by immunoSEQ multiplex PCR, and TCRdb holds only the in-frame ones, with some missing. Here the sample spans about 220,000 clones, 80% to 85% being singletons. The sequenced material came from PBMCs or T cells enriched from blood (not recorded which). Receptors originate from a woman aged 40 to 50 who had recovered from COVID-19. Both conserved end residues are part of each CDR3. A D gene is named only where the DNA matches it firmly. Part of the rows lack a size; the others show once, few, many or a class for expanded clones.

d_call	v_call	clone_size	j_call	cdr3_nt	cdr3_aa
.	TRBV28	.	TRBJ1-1	TGTGCCAGCAGCCCTTTGACAGACACTGAAGCTTTCTTT	CASSPLTDTEAFF
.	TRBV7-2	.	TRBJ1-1	TGTGCCAGCAGCTTAAGGGAGGGCCCTGAAGCTTTCTTT	CASSLREGPEAFF
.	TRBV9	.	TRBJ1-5	TGTGCCAGCAGCGGAGGGCACAATCAGCCCCAGCATTTT	CASSGGHNQPQHF
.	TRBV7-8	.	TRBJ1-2	TGTGCCAGCAGCGCCTTCAGGGATAACTATGGCTACACCTTC	CASSAFRDNYGYTF
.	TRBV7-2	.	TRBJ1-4	TGTGCCAGCAGCTTAGTACACAGTGCTAATGAAAAACTGTTTTTT	CASSLVHSANEKLFF
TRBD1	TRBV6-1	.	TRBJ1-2	TGTGCCAGCAGTGAACCGGGACAGGGAGGTGATGGCTACACCTTC	CASSEPGQGGDGYTF
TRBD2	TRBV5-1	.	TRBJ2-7	TGCGCCAGCAGCCACGTCACAGCGGGAGGGCCAGAGGAGCAGTACTTC	CASSHVTAGGPEEQYF
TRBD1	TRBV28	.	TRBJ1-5	TGTGCCAGCAGCGAGGGACAGACTTTCAATCAGCCCCAGCATTTT	CASSEGQTFNQPQHF
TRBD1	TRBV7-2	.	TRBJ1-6	TGTGCCAGCTCTGGGACAGGGGTTTCACCCCTCCACTTT	CASSGTGVSPLHF
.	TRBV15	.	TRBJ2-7	TGTGCCAACGGGGGAGAAACAGGACCAACTTCCTACGAGCAGTACTTC	CANGGETGPTSYEQYF
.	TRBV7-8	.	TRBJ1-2	TGTGCCAGCAGCTTGCGGAGGGATGATGGCTACACCTTC	CASSLRRDDGYTF
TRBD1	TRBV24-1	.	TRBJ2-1	TGTGCCCCCGTTGACAGGGACCCGAATGAGCAGTTCTTC	CAPVDRDPNEQFF
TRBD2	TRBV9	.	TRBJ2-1	TGTGCCAGCAGCCCGACTAGCGGGAATCAGGGTGAGCAGTTCTTC	CASSPTSGNQGEQFF
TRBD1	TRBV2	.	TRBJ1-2	TGTGCCAGCAGAGCACAGGGGGGAGGAGGTGGCTACACCTTC	CASRAQGGGGGYTF
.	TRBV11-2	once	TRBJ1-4	TGTGCCAGCAGCTTAAACGGGGAAAAACTGTTTTTT	CASSLNGEKLFF
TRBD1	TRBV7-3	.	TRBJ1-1	TGTGCCAGCAGCGTCACAGGGGGTTATGGAAACACTGAAGCTTTCTTT	CASSVTGGYGNTEAFF
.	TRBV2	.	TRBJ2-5	TGTGCCAGCTCGGGGGAACAAGAGACCCAGTACTTC	CASSGEQETQYF
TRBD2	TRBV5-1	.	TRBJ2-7	TGCGCCAGCAGCTTGGGAGCGGGGCCATCCTACGAGCAGTACTTC	CASSLGAGPSYEQYF
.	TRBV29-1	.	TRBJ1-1	TGCAGCGTCCAGAACCTCGGGAGGGGAACTGAAGCTTTCTTT	CSVQNLGRGTEAFF
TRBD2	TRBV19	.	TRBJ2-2	TGTGCCAGTAGTCCTCGGACTAGCGGGAGCACCGGGGAGCTGTTTTTT	CASSPRTSGSTGELFF
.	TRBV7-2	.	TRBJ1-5	TGTGCCAGCAGCGGAGACGGACAGCCCCAGCATTTT	CASSGDGQPQHF
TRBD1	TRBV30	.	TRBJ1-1	TGTGCATTAACAGGGGTTACTGAAGCTTTCTTT	CALTGVTEAFF
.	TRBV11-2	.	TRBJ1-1	TGTGCCAGCAGCTTAGAGGGGGCCGCTGAAGCTTTCTTT	CASSLEGAAEAFF